The subject of this entry is one T cell receptor (beta chain). What this receptor recognizes is not known. No much larger clonotype is one base removed from it; base qualities were not supplied. The donors were included in the validation cohort of 90 to 150 subjects, a group kept apart from the approximately 650-subject first cohort. V and J are truncated by 2 bases and 2 bases respectively, leaving an intervening sequence of 10 bases. The CDR3 contains 14 residues, cysteine and phenylalanine counted. Here the CDR3 DNA is all that survives: 42 bases in frame from base 1. Based on the germline V gene, the CDR1 and CDR2 sequences are SGHTS and YDEGEE. The data derive from a study of cytomegalovirus exposure and HLA in healthy donors (dated by TCRdb to 2016 to 2017). About the full investigation: The 650 to 750 repertoires of the first cohort and the roughly 120 validation repertoires were produced on the same platform, according to a later analysis. The study aimed to test whether cataloging public T cell receptors could reveal signatures of past pathogen exposure. High-throughput TCR immunosequencing, statistical association of individual TCRs with disease status, and machine learning were combined to predict cytomegalovirus infection status. In addition to the first cohort of approximately 670 subjects, a separate validation cohort of 120 different subjects was used.

The library was produced with the immunoSEQ multiplex PCR assay. The authors processed their data as follows. A statistical classification framework was developed to diagnose cytomegalovirus status using the catalog of TCR beta chain sequences. The source is immuneACCESS, and TCRdb retained only in-frame sequences with V and J called. Part of the clones is not carried over; for the studies checked, unresolved V genes explain less than half of this, and the remainder is unexplained. The V and J calls and the clone size are those of that table, but D and trimming were determined from the DNA. The sample table shows 75,000 to 100,000 clones, and 96% are seen once. The ten largest clonotypes hold 0.78% of the sample. What the study reported, not specific to this receptor: Cytomegalovirus status was reported to be diagnosed by the classifier with high specificity and sensitivity in both the original and validation cohorts. A few of the identified cytomegalovirus-associated TCR beta chains were confirmed in vitro to be specific for cytomegalovirus antigens. Most TCR sequences were observed very rarely across donors, whereas some public TCRs were present in many individuals. In the study, roughly 160 TCR beta chains were listed as associated with cytomegalovirus. In a later analysis, TCRs clustered in the first cohort were found to also tend to co-occur in the 130 or so validation repertoires, with over 90% of cluster scores above 0. A later analysis had no HLA typing for the validation cohort, so co-occurrence there was scored across all 110 or so repertoires. It was suggested by the authors that the approach could potentially be generalized to other disease states and immunological phenotypes.

Sample: PBMCs. Here the chain combines TRBV5-8 and TRBJ1-1; TRBD1 is perhaps the D gene, given 5 matching bases. This TCR was sampled from a man aged 18 to 35 in good health and CMV-seronegative. CDR3 sequence: CASSLAGPNTEAFF. The nucleotides read TGTGCCAGCAGCTTAGCGGGACCTAACACTGAAGCTTTCTTT.